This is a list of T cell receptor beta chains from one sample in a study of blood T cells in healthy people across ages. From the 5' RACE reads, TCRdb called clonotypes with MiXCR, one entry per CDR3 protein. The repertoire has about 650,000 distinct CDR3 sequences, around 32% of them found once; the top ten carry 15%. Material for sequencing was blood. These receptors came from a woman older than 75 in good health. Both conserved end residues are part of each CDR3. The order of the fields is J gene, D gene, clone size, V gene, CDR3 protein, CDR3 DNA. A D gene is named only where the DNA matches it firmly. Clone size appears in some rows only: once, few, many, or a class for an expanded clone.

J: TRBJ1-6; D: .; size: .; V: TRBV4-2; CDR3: CASSQVEKDSPRHF; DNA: TGTGCCAGCAGCCAAGTAGAAAAAGATTCACCCCGCCACTTT
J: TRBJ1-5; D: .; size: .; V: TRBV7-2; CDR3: CASIQVSDSNQPQHF; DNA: TGTGCCAGCATCCAAGTCAGTGATAGCAATCAGCCCCAGCATTTT
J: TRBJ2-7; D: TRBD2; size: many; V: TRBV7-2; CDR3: CASSLDSGGTTYEQYF; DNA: TGTGCCAGCAGCTTAGATAGCGGGGGGACGACCTACGAGCAGTACTTC
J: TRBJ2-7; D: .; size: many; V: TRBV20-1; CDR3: CSARAPRGPYEQYF; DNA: TGCAGTGCTAGAGCGCCCCGAGGACCTTACGAGCAGTACTTC
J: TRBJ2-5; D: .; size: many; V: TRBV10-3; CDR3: CANSLGLQETQYF; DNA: TGTGCCAACTCGCTGGGTCTACAAGAGACCCAGTACTTC
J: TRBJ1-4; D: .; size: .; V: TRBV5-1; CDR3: CASSLDSPNEKRFF; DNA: TGCGCCAGCAGCTTGGACAGCCCTAATGAAAAACGGTTTTTT
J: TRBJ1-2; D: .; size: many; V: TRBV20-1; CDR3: CSARHSGGYTF; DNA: TGCAGTGCTAGGCACAGCGGTGGCTACACCTTC
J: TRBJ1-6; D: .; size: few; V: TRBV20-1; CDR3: CSANREGGSSPLHF; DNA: TGCAGTGCGAATAGAGAGGGGGGGAGTTCACCCCTCCACTTT
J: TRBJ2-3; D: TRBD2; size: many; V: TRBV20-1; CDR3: CSAIGLAGYTDTQYF; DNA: TGCAGTGCTATAGGACTAGCGGGATACACAGATACGCAGTATTTT
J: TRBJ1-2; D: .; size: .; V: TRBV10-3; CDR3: CASSVNRRDGYTF; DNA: TGTGCCAGCAGCGTTAACAGACGGGATGGCTACACCTTC
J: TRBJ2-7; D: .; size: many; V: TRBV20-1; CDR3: CSARDISGVVNEQYF; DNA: TGCAGTGCTAGAGATATATCGGGGGTGGTGAACGAGCAGTACTTC
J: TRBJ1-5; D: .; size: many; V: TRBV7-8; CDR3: CASSLVSGGNQPQHF; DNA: TGTGCCAGCAGCTTAGTCTCCGGCGGGAATCAGCCCCAGCATTTT
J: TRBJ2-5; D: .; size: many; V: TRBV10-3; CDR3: CAISALGFQETQYF; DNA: TGTGCCATCAGTGCCCTCGGATTCCAAGAGACCCAGTACTTC
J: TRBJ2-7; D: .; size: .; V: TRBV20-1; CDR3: CSARDTSSPYEQYF; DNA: TGCAGTGCTAGAGATACCTCTTCTCCCTACGAGCAGTACTTC
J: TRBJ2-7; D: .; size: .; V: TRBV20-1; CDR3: CSARDLKPSSYEQYF; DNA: TGCAGTGCTAGAGATTTGAAACCTTCCTCCTACGAGCAGTACTTC
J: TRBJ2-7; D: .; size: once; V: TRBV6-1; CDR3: CASSDQEPQYF; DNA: TGTGCCAGCAGTGACCAAGAGCCCCAGTACTTC
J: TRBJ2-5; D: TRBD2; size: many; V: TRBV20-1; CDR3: CSARASGEGETQYF; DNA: TGCAGTGCTAGGGCTAGCGGGGAAGGGGAGACCCAGTACTTC
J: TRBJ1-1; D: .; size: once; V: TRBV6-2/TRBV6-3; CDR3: CASTEVTENTEAFF; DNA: TGTGCCAGCACCGAAGTGACAGAGAACACTGAAGCTTTCTTT
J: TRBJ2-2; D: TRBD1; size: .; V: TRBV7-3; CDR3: CASSPTGGYTGELFF; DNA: TGTGCCAGCAGCCCCACAGGGGGCTACACCGGGGAGCTGTTTTTT
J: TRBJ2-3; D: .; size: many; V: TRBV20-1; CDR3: CSARVGDRGTDTQYF; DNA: TGCAGTGCTAGAGTGGGGGATAGAGGCACAGATACGCAGTATTTT
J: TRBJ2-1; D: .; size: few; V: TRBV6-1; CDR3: CASSDGGGPWDEQFF; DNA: TGTGCCAGCAGTGACGGCGGGGGCCCTTGGGATGAGCAGTTCTTC
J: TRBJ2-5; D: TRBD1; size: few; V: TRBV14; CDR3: CASSRQGPGAQYF; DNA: TGTGCCAGCAGTCGACAGGGACCCGGGGCCCAGTACTTC
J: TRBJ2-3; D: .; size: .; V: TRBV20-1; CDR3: CSARGPATDTQYF; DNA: TGCAGTGCTAGAGGCCCAGCTACAGATACGCAGTATTTT
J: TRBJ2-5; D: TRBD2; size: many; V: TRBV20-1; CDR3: CSARASGLQETQYF; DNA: TGCAGTGCTAGGGCTAGCGGGCTCCAAGAGACCCAGTACTTC
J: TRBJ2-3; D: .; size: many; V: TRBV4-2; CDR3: CASSQDGHTDTQYF; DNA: TGTGCCAGCAGCCAAGACGGCCACACAGATACGCAGTATTTT
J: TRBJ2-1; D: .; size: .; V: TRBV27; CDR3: CASSLALVAINEQFF; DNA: TGTGCCAGCAGTTTGGCCCTAGTGGCGATCAATGAGCAGTTCTTC
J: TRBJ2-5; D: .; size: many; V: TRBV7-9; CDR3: CASSTDKTQYF; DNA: TGTGCCAGCAGCACCGACAAGACCCAGTACTTC
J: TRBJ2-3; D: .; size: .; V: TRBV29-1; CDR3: CSVDLRPTQYF; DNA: TGCAGCGTTGACCTAAGACCTACGCAGTATTTT
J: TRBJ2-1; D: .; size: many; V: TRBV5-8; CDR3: CASSNRRLSSYNEQFF; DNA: TGTGCCAGCAGCAACCGACGACTGAGCTCCTACAATGAGCAGTTCTTC
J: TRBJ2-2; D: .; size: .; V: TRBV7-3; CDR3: CASSLTAATHYTGELFF; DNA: TGTGCCAGCAGCTTAACAGCGGCGACCCACTACACCGGGGAGCTGTTTTTT
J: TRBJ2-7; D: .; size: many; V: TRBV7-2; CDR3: CASSRAGLDYEQYF; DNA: TGTGCCAGCAGCAGGGCAGGCCTAGACTACGAGCAGTACTTC
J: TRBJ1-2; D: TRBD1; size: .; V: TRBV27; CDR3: CASSLIGQGDGYTF; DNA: TGTGCCAGCAGTTTAATCGGACAGGGAGATGGCTACACCTTC
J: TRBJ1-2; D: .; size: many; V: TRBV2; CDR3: CASSEDRRTANYGYTF; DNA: TGTGCCAGCAGTGAGGATAGGCGGACGGCTAACTATGGCTACACCTTC
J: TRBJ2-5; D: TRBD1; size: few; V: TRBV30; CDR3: CAWSVRTGGETQYF; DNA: TGTGCCTGGAGTGTGCGGACAGGGGGAGAGACCCAGTACTTC
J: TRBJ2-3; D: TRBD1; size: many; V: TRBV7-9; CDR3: CASSSDRGGADTQYF; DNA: TGTGCCAGCAGCTCTGACAGGGGTGGGGCAGATACGCAGTATTTT
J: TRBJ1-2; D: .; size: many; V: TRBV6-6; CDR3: CASSYSLGDPSYGYTF; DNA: TGTGCCAGCAGTTACTCCTTGGGGGACCCCTCCTATGGCTACACCTTC
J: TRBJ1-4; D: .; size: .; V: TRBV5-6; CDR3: CASSLAGTLSEKLFF; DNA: TGTGCCAGCAGCTTGGCCGGGACCCTTAGCGAAAAACTGTTTTTT
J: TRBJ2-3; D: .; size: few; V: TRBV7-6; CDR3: CASSRDQTDTQYF; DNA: TGTGCCAGCAGTCGGGACCAGACAGATACGCAGTATTTT
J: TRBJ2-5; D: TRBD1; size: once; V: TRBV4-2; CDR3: CASSVRQGHETQYF; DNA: TGTGCCAGCAGCGTAAGACAGGGGCACGAGACCCAGTACTTC
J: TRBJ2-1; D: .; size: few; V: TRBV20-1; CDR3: CSARGVGSYNEQFF; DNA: TGCAGTGCTAGAGGAGTTGGCTCCTACAATGAGCAGTTCTTC
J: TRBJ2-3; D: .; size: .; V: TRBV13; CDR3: CASTHGGRRADTQYF; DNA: TGTGCCAGCACCCACGGGGGGCGCAGGGCAGATACGCAGTATTTT
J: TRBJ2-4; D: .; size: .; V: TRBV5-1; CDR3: CASSLLGPTGNIQYF; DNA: TGCGCCAGCAGCTTGCTAGGGCCCACAGGAAACATTCAGTACTTC
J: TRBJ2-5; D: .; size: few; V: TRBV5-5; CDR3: CASSLATVETQYF; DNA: TGTGCCAGCAGCTTGGCAACAGTTGAGACCCAGTACTTC
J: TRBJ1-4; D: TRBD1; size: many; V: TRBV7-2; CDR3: CASSSPDRLNEKLFF; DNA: TGTGCCAGCAGCTCCCCGGACAGGCTTAATGAAAAACTGTTTTTT
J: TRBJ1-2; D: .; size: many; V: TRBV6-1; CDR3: CASSAAPPFYGYTF; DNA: TGTGCCAGCAGTGCAGCACCCCCTTTCTATGGCTACACCTTC
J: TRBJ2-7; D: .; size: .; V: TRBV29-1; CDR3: CSVLEGKGEQYF; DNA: TGCAGCGTTTTGGAGGGGAAGGGCGAGCAGTACTTC
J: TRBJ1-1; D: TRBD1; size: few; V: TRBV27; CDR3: CASSFRDRVDTEAFF; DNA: TGTGCCAGCAGTTTCCGGGACAGGGTAGACACTGAAGCTTTCTTT
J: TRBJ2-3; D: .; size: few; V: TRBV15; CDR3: CATSRDWAPGAQYF; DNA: TGTGCCACCAGCAGAGATTGGGCCCCGGGGGCGCAGTATTTT
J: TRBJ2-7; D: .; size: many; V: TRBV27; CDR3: CASSIGLGYEQYF; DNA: TGTGCCAGCAGTATCGGTCTGGGGTACGAGCAGTACTTC
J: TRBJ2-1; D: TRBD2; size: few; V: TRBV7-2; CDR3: CASSLEAGGSYEQFF; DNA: TGTGCCAGCAGCTTAGAGGCGGGGGGGTCGTATGAGCAGTTCTTC
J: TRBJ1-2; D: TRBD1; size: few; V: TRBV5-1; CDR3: CASSLAEDRADGYTF; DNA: TGCGCCAGCAGCTTGGCCGAGGACAGGGCGGATGGCTACACCTTC
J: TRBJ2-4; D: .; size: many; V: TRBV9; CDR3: CASSVGFQAGAKNIQYF; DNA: TGTGCCAGCAGCGTAGGTTTCCAGGCGGGGGCCAAAAACATTCAGTACTTC